The clone carrying this T cell receptor beta chain came up many times. Disease duration under 2 months; hyperthyroidism patients were aged 18 to 65. Extraction of PBMCs used 9 to 10 ml of fresh peripheral blood. These data are taken from a study of T cells in Graves' hyperthyroidism and ophthalmopathy. Germline loops: CDR1 SGHTA, CDR2 FQGNSA. CDR3 length: 17 residues. V was trimmed by 2 bases and J by 2 bases, leaving 16 bases between them. Amplification targeted TCR beta CDR3 regions from RNA transcripts. First-round RT-PCR with HTBI primers amplified the TCR CDR3 region. MiXCR was run by TCRdb on the multiplex PCR reads, yielding one entry per CDR3 protein. The sample contains about 380,000 distinct CDR3 sequences, 13% of which appear only once.

The chain joins TRBV7-2 to TRBJ1-5; unclear D gene. This TCR derives from a man aged 25 to 45 with Graves' hyperthyroidism that later progressed to Graves' ophthalmopathy. Source material: blood. CDR3: CASSLQSRQWGNQPQHF. For the CDR3, the DNA is TGTGCCAGCAGCTTACAGTCCCGACAATGGGGCAATCAGCCCCAGCATTTT.